This is a list of T cell receptor beta chains from one sample in a study of response to subunit inactivated influenza vaccine. TCRdb called the RT-PCR reads again in MiXCR, with one record for every CDR3 protein. The sample lists some 180,000 distinct CDR3 sequences, about 10% occurring once. Material: non-naive T cells sorted from PBMCs, obtained on the day of vaccination. The receptor source for this set is a middle-aged man who received an inactivated influenza vaccine. Each CDR3 is given with its conserved first and last residue. Each record gives: V gene, J gene, CDR3 protein.

V gene: TRBV6-5; J gene: TRBJ2-2; CDR3 protein: CASSYSRQRVPTGELFF
V gene: TRBV27; J gene: TRBJ2-5; CDR3 protein: CASSYRPAGGETQYF
V gene: TRBV6-1; J gene: TRBJ2-3; CDR3 protein: CASRRSLAGGGTDTQYF
V gene: TRBV27; J gene: TRBJ1-6; CDR3 protein: CASRGQALANSPLHF
V gene: TRBV7-9; J gene: TRBJ2-7; CDR3 protein: CASSLAGRTSYEQYF
V gene: TRBV15; J gene: TRBJ1-1; CDR3 protein: CATSRDQVTVNTEAFF
V gene: TRBV7-9; J gene: TRBJ2-1; CDR3 protein: CASSFVQGNNEQFF
V gene: TRBV28; J gene: TRBJ2-7; CDR3 protein: CASSLASTMFYEQYF
V gene: TRBV7-2; J gene: TRBJ1-5; CDR3 protein: CASSQQENQPQHF
V gene: TRBV5-1; J gene: TRBJ2-2; CDR3 protein: CASSLALRSTGELFF
V gene: TRBV5-1; J gene: TRBJ2-1; CDR3 protein: CASSRGGNDYNEQFF
V gene: TRBV10-1; J gene: TRBJ1-5; CDR3 protein: CASSESRRDRGPSNQPQHF
V gene: TRBV5-1; J gene: TRBJ2-1; CDR3 protein: CASSLRQGRGDEQFF
V gene: TRBV30; J gene: TRBJ1-2; CDR3 protein: CAWDLPLGQRGYTF